This entry describes one T cell receptor beta chain. Its antigen remains unknown. The data were produced by immunoSEQ multiplex PCR, yet TCRdb's version contains in-frame clones alone and is incomplete. The sample has more than 200,000 clones; about 90% are singletons. The record originates from a study of cytomegalovirus exposure and HLA in healthy donors. Findings of the study overall: A few chains linked to CMV were shown in vitro to be specific for CMV antigens.

Trimming pared 5 bases from V and 0 bases from J, leaving 14 bases between. The CDR3 consists of 17 residues. The germline V gene has CDR1 SEHNR and CDR2 FQNEAQ (reference sequence). The TCR sequence derives from a young woman in good health and CMV-seronegative. The chain carries TRBV7-9 and TRBJ2-6, with D perhaps being TRBD1 or TRBD2 (5 bases each). Sample: PBMCs. CDR3 in DNA: TGTGCCAGCAGCGAGTCGGGACGGCTCTCTGGGGCCAACGTCCTGACTTTC. Protein: CASSESGRLSGANVLTF.